This TCR beta chain appears in the sequencing data of a study of blood T cells in healthy people across ages. Study background: Template switching retrieved approximately one barcoded beta molecule for each two T cells.

A J-beta primer mix and a sample-barcoded 5' primer were used in a second PCR of roughly 7 to 12 cycles. The template-switch adaptor, which had 12 random nucleotides, put a tag on each cDNA molecule. Each CDR3 protein gets one entry after TCRdb re-called the 5' RACE reads with MiXCR. The table has around 650,000 distinct CDR3 sequences, around 43% seen once; the top ten hold around 32%. Input material: blood. The receptor was isolated from an older man in good health.

DNA for the CDR3: TGTGCCACCAGCAGCAACGTCGGTTTAAGCACAGATACGCAGTATTTT. This codes for CATSSNVGLSTDTQYF. V is TRBV15 and J is TRBJ2-3; D not certain. Germline V gene lookup returns CDR1 LNHNV and CDR2 YYDKDF (reference sequence). CDR3 length equals 16 residues. V was pared by 3 bases and J by 0 bases, with 13 bases between.